This T cell receptor (beta chain) was profiled in a study of CD8+ T cells in alopecia areata. Germline-derived CDR1 and CDR2 are MGHDK and SYGVNS. V lost 0 bases, J lost 7 bases, and 15 bases lay in between. This CDR3 region has 15 residues. The treatment is: oral pan-JAK inhibitor, 5-10 mg twice daily. Peripheral blood and lesional scalp punch biopsies came from alopecia areata patients. Cell sorting on a FACSAria was used to separate CD4+ and CD8+ T cells from the PBMCs. After isolation, RNA underwent reverse transcription to generate cDNA as the sequencing template. Sequencing used immunoSEQ multiplex PCR; TCRdb keeps in-frame clones, though not all of them. Of some 210,000 clones in the sample, approximately 72% are singletons; the top ten hold roughly 1.2%.

This chain connects TRBV25-1 to TRBJ1-2; maybe TRBD1 (6 bases). The TCR comes from a human donor with alopecia areata. This specimen consisted of CD4+ T cells sorted from blood, obtained at approximately week 42, from a patient treated with tofacitinib. CDR3 loop: CASSEYLQGRGGYTF. CDR3 coding DNA: TGTGCCAGCAGTGAATATCTGCAGGGGCGCGGTGGCTACACCTTC.